The 20 T cell receptor beta chains given below trace back to one sample, sequenced in a study of shared clonotypes between healthy human individuals. Clones were read by immunoSEQ multiplex PCR, and TCRdb kept only the in-frame ones, dropping some. The table has about 2,500,000 clones, approximately 92% seen once; the top ten hold roughly 0.14%. Sequenced sample: naive CD4+ T cells sorted from blood. Subset specified: CD45RA+ positively selected. These receptors all stem from a man aged 18 to 29 in good health.

This clone was observed a single time. This chain uses TRBV11-2 with TRBJ1-3; D not certain. CDR3 length: 15 amino acids. V lost 2 bases and J lost 4, with 12 bases in between. Looked up from germline, CDR1 is SGHAT and CDR2 is FQNNGV. In nucleotides, the CDR3 is TGTGCCAGCAGCTTAAGCGATTTGTCAGGAAACACCATATATTTT. Translating gives CASSLSDLSGNTIYF.

The chain joins TRBV7-9 to TRBJ1-2; TRBD1 might be the D (5 bases). CDR1 and CDR2 from the germline V gene are SEHNR and FQNEAQ (reference sequence). This CDR3 has 16 residues. V was cut by 5 bases and J by 2 bases, with 18 bases left in between. CDR3 sequence: CASSARRETENYGYTF. The DNA for the CDR3 is TGTGCCAGCAGCGCTAGGCGGGAGACAGAGAACTATGGCTACACCTTC.

The chain employs TRBV5-8 and TRBJ2-1; 10 bases agree with TRBD1. The CDR3 has 15 residues. Germline V lookup: CDR1 SGHTS, CDR2 YDEGEE. The V and J ends lost 2 bases and 4 bases, in that order; junction bases with no gene match: 3. The DNA of the CDR3 is TGTGCCAGCAGCTTTCGGACAGGGGGGTACAATGAGCAGTTCTTC. Protein: CASSFRTGGYNEQFF.

V usage is TRBV6-6 and J usage is TRBJ2-4; 7 nucleotides match TRBD1. This CDR3 contains 15 residues. V was pared by 2 bases and J by 3 bases, with 4 bases of the junction left unmatched. Germline V lookup: CDR1 MNHNY, CDR2 SVGAGI (reference sequence). DNA for the CDR3: TGTGCCAGCAGTTACACGGGACAGAACAAAAACATTCAGTACTTC. Amino acid sequence: CASSYTGQNKNIQYF.

The J gene is TRBJ2-7, the V gene TRBV7-9, with 7 bases lining up with TRBD1. The CDR3 loop spans 17 amino acids. V trimming: 1 base; J trimming: 0 bases; junction bases outside the gene matches: 9. CDR1 and CDR2 (germline): SEHNR, FQNEAQ (reference sequence). The CDR3 spells CASSLGLETGSSYEQYF. In DNA, the CDR3 is TGTGCCAGCAGCTTAGGCCTTGAGACAGGGAGCTCCTACGAGCAGTACTTC.

The chain joins TRBV19 to TRBJ2-7, with 7 positions matching TRBD1. The CDR3 covers 14 residues. J was trimmed by 1 base and V by 3 bases; bases with no gene match: 3. The germline V gene has CDR1 LNHDA and CDR2 SQIVND (reference sequence). The CDR3 loop reads CASSMVGQSYEQYF. CDR3 coding DNA: TGTGCCAGTAGTATGGTGGGACAGTCCTACGAGCAGTACTTC.

V is TRBV4-3 and J is TRBJ2-7; possibly TRBD2 for D (6 bases). CDR1 LGHNA and CDR2 YSLEER come from the germline V gene. Trimming cost V 0 bases and J 4 bases, with 13 bases left between them. This CDR3 spans 15 amino acids. This CDR3 is CASSQDSSGLYEQYF. Written as DNA, the CDR3 is TGCGCCAGCAGCCAAGATTCCAGCGGGCTTTACGAGCAGTACTTC.

This clone was picked up a small number of times. Other DNA sequences in this sample translate to the same CDR3. This CDR3 is CASSPPQGTNYGYTF. In nucleotides, the CDR3 is TGTGCCAGCTCACCACCGCAGGGGACTAACTATGGCTACACCTTC. The chain carries TRBV18 and TRBJ1-2; tentatively, D is TRBD1 (6 bases). Trimming removed 0 bases at V and 0 bases at J, with 8 bases between. The CDR3 runs 15 residues. Germline V gene sequence: CDR1 KGHSH, CDR2 LQKENI.

With respect to this clone: Other nucleotide sequences in the sample specify the same CDR3. This rearrangement joins TRBV5-1 to TRBJ1-1; TRBD1 might be the D (5 bases). V gave up 0 bases and J gave up 1 base, with 10 bases separating them. The germline V gene encodes CDR1 SGHRS and CDR2 YFSETQ. CDR3 length: 15 amino acids. For the CDR3, the DNA is TGCGCCAGCAGCTTGGTAGGGCAGGGGAACACTGAAGCTTTCTTT. Translating it yields CASSLVGQGNTEAFF.

This clone turned up a few times. The chain links TRBV2 to TRBJ2-3; 10 nucleotides agree with TRBD1. CDR1 is SNHLY, CDR2 FYNNEI, per germline. This CDR3 spans 13 amino acids. With 8 bases clipped from V and 1 base from J, the junction kept 0 bases outside the gene matches. DNA of the CDR3: TGTGCCAGCGGGACAGGGGGCACAGATACGCAGTATTTT. Translating it yields CASGTGGTDTQYF.

Concerning this clone: This specimen includes other DNA sequences encoding the same CDR3. The rearrangement joins TRBV7-2 to TRBJ2-3; no definite D call. The CDR3 is 13 amino acids. Germline V CDR1 and CDR2: SGHTA, FQGNSA. V shed 4 bases and J shed 3 bases, with 8 bases lying between them. CDR3 region: CASSSTRTDTQYF. The CDR3 DNA follows: TGTGCCAGCAGCTCTACGCGGACAGATACGCAGTATTTT.

The rearrangement joins TRBV7-2 to TRBJ2-2; 7 nucleotides agree with TRBD2. The length of the CDR3 is 16 residues. Per the germline V gene, CDR1 is SGHTA and CDR2 is FQGNSA. The trim removed 1 base at V and 1 base at J, leaving 3 bases unmatched. CDR3 coding DNA: TGTGCCAGCAGCTTAGGCCTAGCGGTGAACACCGGGGAGCTGTTTTTT. It codes for CASSLGLAVNTGELFF.

Of note for this clone: Other DNA sequences of this sample code for an identical CDR3. The V call is TRBV5-1, the J call TRBJ2-3; no reliable D call. V was cut by 0 bases and J by 1 base, with 3 bases left in between. Germline loops: CDR1 SGHRS, CDR2 YFSETQ. CDR3 size: 13 residues. The CDR3 here is CASSLVGTDTQYF. In DNA form, the CDR3 reads TGCGCCAGCAGCTTGGTCGGCACAGATACGCAGTATTTT.

The V and J genes are TRBV6-6 and TRBJ1-5; D unclear. Per germline, CDR1 MNHNY and CDR2 SVGAGI (reference sequence). The CDR3 has 14 amino acids. V was cut by 2 bases and J by 6 bases, with 11 bases left in between. CDR3 in DNA: TGTGCCAGCAGTTACGAGGCAGGTCCTCAGCCCCAGCATTTT. Protein sequence: CASSYEAGPQPQHF.

The chain is built from TRBV6-5 and TRBJ2-7; D remains ambiguous. This CDR3 has 15 residues. Trimming took 0 bases from V and 8 from J, leaving 17 bases between them. The germline CDR1 and CDR2 sequences are MNHEY and SVGAGI. The CDR3: CASSYSNSPSEKQYF. DNA for the CDR3: TGTGCCAGCAGTTACTCGAACAGTCCCTCGGAGAAGCAGTACTTC.

This chain joins TRBV7-2 and TRBJ1-5; D gene uncertain. Germline V gives CDR1 SGHTA, CDR2 FQGNSA. This CDR3 contains 17 residues. V was pared by 6 bases and J by 7 bases, with 25 bases between. CDR3 amino acids: CASRIGPGPGLRQPQHF. The CDR3 DNA follows: TGTGCCAGCAGAATAGGGCCCGGTCCGGGCCTGAGGCAGCCCCAGCATTTT.

This clone was found a few times. Other DNA sequences in the same sample also yield this CDR3. The J gene is TRBJ1-2, the V gene TRBV28; no clear D. This CDR3 is built from 12 residues. From germline, CDR1 is MDHEN and CDR2 SYDVKM. The germline V and J ends were trimmed by 3 bases and 5 bases, with 7 bases remaining between them. The chain's CDR3 is CASSFTDYGYTF. The CDR3 DNA reads TGTGCCAGCAGTTTTACCGATTATGGCTACACCTTC.

This clone is a singleton in its sample. The chain is built from TRBV11-2 and TRBJ2-2, with D unclear. Germline CDR1 reads SGHAT; CDR2 reads FQNNGV. Trimming took 3 bases from V and 4 from J, leaving 12 bases between them. This CDR3 has 15 residues. Here the CDR3 reads CASSFGYWGTGELFF. The DNA for the CDR3 is TGTGCCAGCAGCTTCGGGTACTGGGGCACCGGGGAGCTGTTTTTT.

The chain combines TRBV27 with TRBJ1-2; no clear D gene. Trimming stripped 6 bases from V and 2 bases from J, with 16 bases between. This CDR3 spans 15 amino acids. CDR1 and CDR2 from the germline V gene are MNHEY and SMNVEV (reference sequence). The CDR3 DNA follows: TGTGCCAGCAGGGGGAGTGGTGGGAAAAACTATGGCTACACCTTC. This encodes CASRGSGGKNYGYTF.

The V and J genes are TRBV6-1 and TRBJ2-5, with D uncertain. Germline CDR1 and CDR2: MNHNS and SASEGT. This CDR3 is 13 amino acids long. With 7 bases removed from V and 2 bases from J, the gap between germline ends came to 11 bases. The CDR3 loop reads CASTHTYQETQYF. In DNA form, the CDR3 reads TGTGCCAGCACGCACACCTATCAAGAGACCCAGTACTTC.